Sequencing of this TCR beta chain was carried out in a study of blood T cell repertoires in COVID-19. Whole-study context: Whether acute or convalescent, the COVID-19 samples came from the United States, Italy and Spain. The analysed material was cDNA or gDNA that came from T cells, B-cell-depleted T cells, or PBMCs.

The length of the CDR3 is 15 residues. Germline CDR1 MDHEN, CDR2 SYDVKM. Trimming took 6 bases from V and 0 from J; bases not matched to a gene: 6. The Seattle patients, enrolled during active infection, were followed longitudinally. Authors' processing steps: Reference gene primer amplification in the assay estimated nucleated cell counts. TCRdb keeps only in-frame clones here, not all; method: immunoSEQ multiplex PCR. V, J and clone size were drawn from that table, and D and trimming were deduced from the DNA. The table includes 300,000 to 400,000 clones, approximately 86% detected once. This receptor was taken from a man aged 25 to 40 with COVID-19, enrolled during active disease. The genes are TRBV28 and TRBJ2-7; 9 bases agree with TRBD1. Sequenced input: peripheral blood. CDR3 in amino acids: CASSDDRGSSYEQYF. Written as DNA, the CDR3 is TGTGCCAGCAGCGACGACAGGGGGAGCTCCTACGAGCAGTACTTC.